This passage covers 27 T cell receptor beta chains from one sample sequenced in a study of blood T cell repertoires in COVID-19. TCRdb keeps only in-frame clones here, not all; method: immunoSEQ multiplex PCR. Counted here are approximately 300,000 clones, 85% to 90% occurring once; the ten biggest clones make up 4% to 5%. The specimen sequenced was PBMCs or T cells enriched from blood (not recorded which). Every receptor here comes from a young man who had recovered from COVID-19.

CDR3: CASSFRDRVSTGELFF. CDR3 nucleotides: TGTGCCAGCAGCTTCCGGGACAGGGTTTCCACCGGGGAGCTGTTTTTT. This chain joins TRBV7-2 and TRBJ2-2; 9 positions match TRBD1. V dropped 3 bases and J dropped 4; count of bases not matched to a gene: 6. The CDR3 has 16 amino acids. Germline values: CDR1 SGHTA, CDR2 FQGNSA.

The chain couples TRBV6-5 to TRBJ1-6; D is undetermined. This CDR3 comprises 14 residues. CDR1 is MNHEY, CDR2 SVGAGI, per germline. Trimming removed 1 base from V and 7 bases from J, with 8 bases in between. Here the CDR3 reads CASSYLGGNSPLHF. CDR3 DNA sequence: TGTGCCAGCAGTTACTTAGGCGGGAATTCACCCCTCCACTTT.

The chain combines TRBV2 with TRBJ1-1; 9 positions match TRBD1. In germline, CDR1 is SNHLY, CDR2 FYNNEI. The V segment lost 3 bases and the J segment 2 bases; nucleotides outside the gene matches: 4. This CDR3 is 15 amino acids long. The chain's CDR3 is CASSEGTGRNTEAFF. The CDR3, as DNA: TGTGCCAGCAGTGAGGGGACAGGGAGAAACACTGAAGCTTTCTTT.

CDR3 amino acids: CASSHGQVRGNTIYF. For the CDR3, the DNA is TGTGCCAGCAGCCACGGACAGGTGCGTGGAAACACCATATATTTT. The rearrangement joins TRBV3-1 (or the pseudogene TRBV3-2) to TRBJ1-3, with 7 nucleotides matching TRBD1. Germline values: CDR1 LGHDT, CDR2 YNNKEL (reference sequence). The junction had 5 bases not matched to a gene; V was cut back by 3 bases and J by 3 bases. The CDR3 is made up of 15 amino acids.

In its sample, this clone was seen a few times. The chain recombines TRBV5-1 with TRBJ2-2; 11 bases agree with TRBD2. Trimming at V came to 3 bases and at J to 6 bases, leaving 10 bases not matched to a gene. Germline values: CDR1 SGHRS, CDR2 YFSETQ. This CDR3 is 17 amino acids long. CDR3 sequence (DNA): TGCGCCAGCAGCTCCTTCCTAGCGGGAGGTGGTTCCGGGGAGCTGTTTTTT. This gives the protein CASSSFLAGGGSGELFF.

This clone occurred once. V usage is TRBV5-4 and J usage is TRBJ1-5; D is unclear. V shed 0 bases and J shed 0 bases, with 7 bases lying between them. From germline, CDR1 is SGHNT and CDR2 YYREEE (reference sequence). This CDR3 contains 15 residues. The CDR3 DNA is TGTGCCAGCAGCTTGGGCGGTAATAGCAATCAGCCCCAGCATTTT. It codes for CASSLGGNSNQPQHF.

This clone was seen only once. The V and J genes are TRBV14 and TRBJ2-5; 8 bases map to TRBD1. Unmatched junction bases numbered 9, after V lost 4 bases and J lost 5 bases. There are 15 residues in the CDR3. Germline V CDR1 and CDR2: SGHDN, FVKESK. The CDR3 here is CASSPTGGLWETQYF. Here the CDR3 DNA reads TGTGCCAGCAGCCCAACAGGGGGTCTGTGGGAGACCCAGTACTTC.

The rearrangement links TRBV7-9 to TRBJ1-1, with D perhaps matching TRBD1 (5 bases). V was pared by 1 base and J by 0 bases, with 12 bases between. The CDR3 consists of 16 residues. Germline V CDR1 and CDR2: SEHNR, FQNEAQ (reference sequence). CDR3: CASSLEQELLNTEAFF. For the CDR3, the DNA is TGTGCCAGCAGCTTAGAACAGGAGCTATTGAACACTGAAGCTTTCTTT.

The chain employs TRBV2 and TRBJ1-5, with 7 bases identical to TRBD1. Germline CDR1 is SNHLY and CDR2 is FYNNEI. Trimming removed 7 bases from V and 6 bases from J; junction bases left unmatched: 18. The CDR3 has 17 residues. The CDR3 region has the DNA TGTGCCAGCACCCCTGACAGGGCCCTATCCTTGGGTCAGCCCCAGCATTTT. This encodes CASTPDRALSLGQPQHF.

V gene TRBV5-5 combines with J gene TRBJ2-1; maybe TRBD1 (5 bases). In germline, CDR1 is SGHKS, CDR2 YYEKEE (reference sequence). Trimming took off 2 bases at V and 9 bases at J, with 9 bases between the two ends. The CDR3 spans 12 residues. This CDR3 reads CASSFPGIEQFF. The CDR3 DNA reads TGTGCCAGCAGCTTCCCAGGGATTGAGCAGTTCTTC. The entire variable domain, with the rest obtained from reference TRBV5-5 and TRBJ2-1, is as follows: DAGVTQSPTHLIKTRGQQVTLRCSPISGHKSVSWYQQVLGQGPQFIFQYYEKEERGRGNFPDRFSARQFPNYSSELNVNALLLGDSALYLCASSFPGIEQFFGPGTRLTVL.

This chain connects TRBV28 to TRBJ2-4; 7 nucleotides agree with TRBD2. Germline V gene data show CDR1 as MDHEN and CDR2 as SYDVKM. V lost 1 base and J lost 3; bases outside the gene matches: 3. The CDR3 has 15 amino acids. This chain's CDR3 is CASSLSGGGKNIQYF. The CDR3 DNA is TGTGCCAGCAGTTTATCTGGCGGGGGCAAAAACATTCAGTACTTC.

The chain links TRBV11-2 to TRBJ1-2, with a possible D match to TRBD1 (5 bases). The length of the CDR3 is 14 residues. V gave up 1 base and J gave up 6 bases, with 12 bases separating them. Germline loops: CDR1 SGHAT, CDR2 FQNNGV. The chain's CDR3 is CASSLGRQNHGYTF. The CDR3 DNA sequence: TGTGCCAGCAGCTTAGGTCGACAGAATCATGGCTACACCTTC.

This sequence joins TRBV10-1 and TRBJ2-7; TRBD2 matches at 11 bases. From germline, CDR1 is WNHNN and CDR2 SYGVQD (reference sequence). Unmatched junction bases numbered 3, after V lost 2 bases and J lost 3 bases. This CDR3 has 15 amino acids. The CDR3 coding sequence is TGCGCCAGCAGTGAGGGACTAGCGGGTAACTACGAGCAGTACTTC. Translation gives CASSEGLAGNYEQYF.

The DNA of the CDR3 is TGTGCCAGCAGCTTCACAGGGGGCGCGACTGAAGCTTTCTTT. Translated, it gives CASSFTGGATEAFF. The chain recombines TRBV7-9 with TRBJ1-1, with TRBD1 matching 9 bases. This CDR3 has 14 amino acids. The V gene end was trimmed by 3 bases and the J gene end by 5 bases; junction bases not matched to a gene: 4. Germline V gene lookup returns CDR1 SEHNR and CDR2 FQNEAQ (reference sequence).

V is TRBV7-2 and J is TRBJ2-4; 8 positions match TRBD2. Germline CDR1 and CDR2: SGHTA and FQGNSA. The CDR3 length is 19 residues. Trimming cost V 6 bases and J 0 bases; bases outside gene matches: 16. CDR3 bases: TGTGCCAGCAGTATAATAGGGATTAGCGGGGACCCAGCCAAAAACATTCAGTACTTC. It codes for CASSIIGISGDPAKNIQYF. Using reference TRBV7-2 and TRBJ2-4 for the parts outside the CDR3, the full variable domain is GAGVSQSPSNKVTEKGKDVELRCDPISGHTALYWYRQSLGQGLEFLIYFQGNSAPDKSGLPSDRFSAERTGGSVSTLTIQRTQQEDSAVYLCASSIIGISGDPAKNIQYFGAGTRLSVL.

V and J are TRBV10-1 and TRBJ2-4; no reliable D call. Germline values: CDR1 WNHNN, CDR2 SYGVQD (reference sequence). The CDR3 sequence is 15 residues long. The V end lost 0 bases, the J end lost 8 bases, and 14 bases lay between the germline ends. CDR3 loop: CASSESLLETDIQYF. CDR3 bases: TGCGCCAGCAGTGAGTCGCTTTTAGAAACCGACATTCAGTACTTC.

The CDR3 sequence: CAGRRDRGEKLFF. The CDR3, as DNA: TGTGCCGGGCGGCGGGACAGGGGCGAAAAACTGTTTTTT. The chain combines TRBV30 with TRBJ1-4, with 10 bases lining up with TRBD1. The trim removed 8 bases at V and 8 bases at J, leaving 8 bases unmatched. Germline CDR1 reads GTSNPN; CDR2 reads SVGIG (reference sequence). The CDR3 is made up of 13 amino acids.

This clone was counted at least ten times. The chain uses TRBV4-1 and TRBJ1-5, with TRBD1 identical over 8 bases. Germline V gene lookup returns CDR1 MGHRA and CDR2 YSYEKL. The CDR3 runs 15 residues. The junction had 3 bases not matched to a gene; V was cut back by 0 bases and J by 5 bases. In DNA form, the CDR3 reads TGCGCCAGCAGCCAAGAGGTGACAGGGGATCAGCCCCAGCATTTT. This translates into CASSQEVTGDQPQHF.

V is TRBV11-2 and J is TRBJ2-2; 7 nucleotides align to TRBD2. In germline, CDR1 is SGHAT, CDR2 FQNNGV. The CDR3 runs 16 residues. V shed 1 base, J shed 4 bases, and the junction held 6 bases outside the gene matches. The CDR3 nucleotides are TGTGCCAGCAGCTTAGTGTGGGGAGGGGTCACCGGGGAGCTGTTTTTT. Protein: CASSLVWGGVTGELFF.

The V call is TRBV2, the J call TRBJ2-7, with a weak D call TRBD1 (6 bases). Trimming left V 6 bases short and J 0 bases short, with 12 bases between. Per the germline V gene, CDR1 is SNHLY and CDR2 is FYNNEI. This CDR3 has 14 amino acids. Here the CDR3 reads CASRLTGSSYEQYF. The CDR3 nucleotides are TGTGCCAGCAGGCTCACAGGGAGCTCCTACGAGCAGTACTTC.

This chain connects TRBV19 to TRBJ1-5, with 10 bases identical to TRBD1. Germline assignment: CDR1 LNHDA and CDR2 SQIVND (reference sequence). V trimming: 3 bases; J trimming: 5 bases; junction bases outside the gene matches: 4. CDR3 length equals 15 residues. The CDR3 protein is CASSILDRGDQPQHF. The CDR3 DNA follows: TGTGCCAGTAGTATTTTGGACAGGGGGGATCAGCCCCAGCATTTT. The complete variable domain, with remaining parts taken from reference TRBV19 and TRBJ1-5, reads DGGITQSPKYLFRKEGQNVTLSCEQNLNHDAMYWYRQDPGQGLRLIYYSQIVNDFQKGDIAEGYSVSREKKESFPLTVTSAQKNPTAFYLCASSILDRGDQPQHFGDGTRLSIL.

The chain is built from TRBV3-1 (or the pseudogene TRBV3-2) and TRBJ2-7; 9 bases are shared with TRBD1. Germline loops: CDR1 LGHDT, CDR2 YNNKEL (reference sequence). This CDR3 is 14 amino acids long. Germline trimming cut 7 bases from V and 0 bases from J; bases unmatched to any gene: 4. CDR3 nucleotide sequence: TGTGCCAGCACCCGACAGGGGGGCTCCTACGAGCAGTACTTC. Protein: CASTRQGGSYEQYF.

The chain has TRBV24-1 and TRBJ2-5; D possibly corresponds to TRBD2 (7 bases). Deletions cut 0 bases from V and 1 base from J, with 14 bases between. The V gene's germline CDR1 is KGHDR and CDR2 SFDVKD. There are 17 residues in the CDR3. Here the CDR3 reads CATSDLGGARAQETQYF. The CDR3 DNA sequence: TGTGCCACCAGTGATTTGGGGGGGGCGCGGGCCCAAGAGACCCAGTACTTC.

The V and J genes are TRBV5-1 and TRBJ2-2, with TRBD1 identical over 8 bases. The V gene's germline CDR1 is SGHRS and CDR2 YFSETQ. This CDR3 is built from 13 residues. V shed 5 bases and J 7 bases; nucleotides not matched to a gene: 4. This CDR3 is CASRSGGFGELFF. CDR3 DNA: TGCGCCAGCAGGTCAGGGGGCTTCGGGGAGCTGTTTTTT.

The rearrangement links TRBV19 to TRBJ1-5, with TRBD1 identical over 8 bases. This CDR3 has 18 residues. The ends lost 5 bases at V and 1 base at J; junction bases unmatched: 13. Germline V gene lookup returns CDR1 LNHDA and CDR2 SQIVND (reference sequence). The CDR3 coding sequence is TGTGCCAGTAGTCGCCGCCACCCGACAGGGGACAGCAATCAGCCCCAGCATTTT. This gives the protein CASSRRHPTGDSNQPQHF.

The chain employs TRBV11-2 and TRBJ2-7; no reliable D call. V was trimmed by 2 bases and J by 3 bases, leaving 11 bases between them. CDR1 and CDR2 from the germline V gene are SGHAT and FQNNGV. The CDR3 is 14 residues long. The CDR3, as DNA: TGTGCCAGCAGCTTAACACCCCCAAGCTACGAGCAGTACTTC. Its translation: CASSLTPPSYEQYF.

V gene TRBV12-3 or TRBV12-4 combines with J gene TRBJ2-7; D gene uncertain. The CDR3 covers 12 residues. The germline V and J ends were trimmed by 6 bases and 2 bases, with 8 bases remaining between them. The CDR3 sequence: CASSDGAYEQYF. In DNA form, the CDR3 reads TGTGCCAGCAGCGACGGAGCCTACGAGCAGTACTTC.